The sample holds a few counts of the clone carrying this T cell receptor (beta chain). Its matching antigen is unknown. These data are taken from a study of cytomegalovirus exposure and HLA in healthy donors. A multiplex PCR was run with 60 Vbeta primers and 13 Jbeta primers. The table came from immunoSEQ multiplex PCR; TCRdb's copy has only in-frame clones and leaves some out. The sample gives roughly 120,000 clones, 15% of which show up once; about 1.9% is in the top ten. Study outcomes and limitations: Links to common viral pathogens appeared, in a later analysis, for several of the most significant clusters.

The sequencing input was PBMCs. This clonotype originated in a young woman in good health and CMV-seronegative.

The CDR3 loop is CASSNKETQYF. The CDR3 bases are TGTGCCAGCAGTAACAAGGAGACCCAGTACTTC. The J gene is TRBJ2-5, the V gene TRBV6-5; D gene unclear. Trimming removed 5 bases at V and 5 bases at J, with 6 bases between. The CDR3 runs to 11 residues. The germline V gene has CDR1 MNHEY and CDR2 SVGAGI.